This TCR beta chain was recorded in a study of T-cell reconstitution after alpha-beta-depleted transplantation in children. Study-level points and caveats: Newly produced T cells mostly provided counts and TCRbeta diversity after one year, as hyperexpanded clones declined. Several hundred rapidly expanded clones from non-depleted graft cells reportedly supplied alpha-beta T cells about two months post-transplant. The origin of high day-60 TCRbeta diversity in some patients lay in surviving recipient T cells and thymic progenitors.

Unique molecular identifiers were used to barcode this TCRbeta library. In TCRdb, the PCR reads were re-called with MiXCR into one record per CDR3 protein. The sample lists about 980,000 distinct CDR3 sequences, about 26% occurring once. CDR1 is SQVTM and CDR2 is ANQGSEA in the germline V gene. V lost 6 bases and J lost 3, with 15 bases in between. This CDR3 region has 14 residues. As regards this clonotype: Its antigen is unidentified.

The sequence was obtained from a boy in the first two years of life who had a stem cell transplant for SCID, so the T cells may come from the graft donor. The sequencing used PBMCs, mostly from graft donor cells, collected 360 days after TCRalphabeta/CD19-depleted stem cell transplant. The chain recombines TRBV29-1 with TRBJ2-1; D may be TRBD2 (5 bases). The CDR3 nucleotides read TGCAGCGTAGCCGGGAAGAGAGGCTACAATGAGCAGTTCTTC. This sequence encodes CSVAGKRGYNEQFF.